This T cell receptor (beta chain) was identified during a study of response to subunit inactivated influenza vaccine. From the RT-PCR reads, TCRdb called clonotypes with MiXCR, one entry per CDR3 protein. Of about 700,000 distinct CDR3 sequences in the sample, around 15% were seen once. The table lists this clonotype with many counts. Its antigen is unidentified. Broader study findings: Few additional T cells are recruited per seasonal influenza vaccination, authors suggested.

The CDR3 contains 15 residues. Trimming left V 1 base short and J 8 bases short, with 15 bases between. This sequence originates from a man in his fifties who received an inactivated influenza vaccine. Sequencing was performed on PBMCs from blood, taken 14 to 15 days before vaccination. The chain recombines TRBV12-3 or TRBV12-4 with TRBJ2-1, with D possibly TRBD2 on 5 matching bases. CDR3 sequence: CASSLGSRGSDEQFF. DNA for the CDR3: TGTGCCAGCAGTTTAGGATCCCGAGGGTCGGATGAGCAGTTCTTC.